A selection of T cell receptor beta chains follows, all from one sample in a study of patients and donors after allogeneic stem cell transplantation. One entry per CDR3 protein results from TCRdb running MiXCR on the RT-PCR reads. The top ten hold around a tenth of the sample, which has around 240,000 distinct CDR3 sequences, 13% to 15% seen once. Sequenced input: blood, either unsorted or a sorted T cell fraction (not recorded which). The receptors derive from a human donor who was either an allogeneic HSCT recipient or a stem cell or donor lymphocyte infusion donor (not recorded which). It is not recorded whose cells these are; they may come from a transplant donor. The CDR3 runs from the conserved cysteine through the conserved F or W. D genes are given only for firm matches. A row's size may be missing; if present it is once, few, many or a size class.

J: TRBJ1-5; V: TRBV18; size: few; D: NA; CDR3: CASSPTESNQPQHF; DNA: TGTGCCAGCTCACCAACGGAGAGCAATCAGCCCCAGCATTTT
J: TRBJ1-1; V: TRBV12-3/TRBV12-4; size: NA; D: NA; CDR3: CASSFKGGVTEAFF; DNA: TGTGCCAGCAGTTTTAAGGGGGGGGTCACTGAAGCTTTCTTT
J: TRBJ2-7; V: TRBV7-2; size: few; D: NA; CDR3: CASSLGGIYEQYF; DNA: TGTGCCAGCAGCTTAGGGGGAATCTACGAGCAGTACTTC
J: TRBJ2-7; V: TRBV2; size: many; D: NA; CDR3: CASILQGSRLGEQYF; DNA: TGTGCCAGCATCCTCCAAGGCAGCCGATTGGGGGAGCAGTACTTC
J: TRBJ2-7; V: TRBV6-1; size: many; D: TRBD1; CDR3: CASRRTPGDRASYEQYF; DNA: TGTGCCAGCAGACGGACCCCGGGGGACAGGGCATCCTACGAGCAGTACTTC
J: TRBJ2-5; V: TRBV20-1; size: many; D: NA; CDR3: CSARSTIETQYF; DNA: TGCAGTGCTAGATCAACCATTGAGACCCAGTACTTC
J: TRBJ2-5; V: TRBV10-3; size: NA; D: NA; CDR3: CAISTGRGQETQYF; DNA: TGTGCCATCAGCACAGGGAGGGGTCAAGAGACCCAGTACTTC
J: TRBJ1-1; V: TRBV20-1; size: NA; D: NA; CDR3: CSAFRETEAFF; DNA: TGCAGTGCTTTCCGGGAGACCGAAGCTTTCTTT
J: TRBJ1-5; V: TRBV5-4; size: once; D: NA; CDR3: CASSSQGDQPQHF; DNA: TGTGCCAGCAGCTCCCAGGGCGATCAGCCCCAGCATTTT
J: TRBJ2-7; V: TRBV18; size: NA; D: TRBD2; CDR3: CASSPWTSGSDEQYF; DNA: TGTGCCAGCTCACCGTGGACTAGCGGGAGCGACGAGCAGTACTTC
J: TRBJ2-7; V: TRBV20-1; size: NA; D: NA; CDR3: CSASRWGTRQYF; DNA: TGCAGTGCTAGCCGCTGGGGGACCCGGCAGTACTTC
J: TRBJ2-1; V: TRBV6-5; size: few; D: TRBD2; CDR3: CASSYWGSGRGDEQFF; DNA: TGTGCCAGCAGCTACTGGGGTAGCGGGAGAGGGGATGAGCAGTTCTTC
J: TRBJ1-1; V: TRBV5-1; size: NA; D: TRBD1; CDR3: CASKTGGLNTEAFF; DNA: TGCGCCAGCAAGACAGGGGGCCTGAACACTGAAGCTTTCTTT
J: TRBJ1-1; V: TRBV10-2; size: NA; D: NA; CDR3: CASSESGLYTEAFF; DNA: TGCGCCAGCAGTGAGAGCGGCCTGTACACTGAAGCTTTCTTT
J: TRBJ2-1; V: TRBV6-2/TRBV6-3; size: few; D: TRBD2; CDR3: CASSRRGLAEVEQFF; DNA: TGTGCCAGCAGCCGACGGGGACTAGCGGAGGTTGAGCAGTTCTTC
J: TRBJ1-5; V: TRBV7-2; size: NA; D: NA; CDR3: CASSLGIYQPQHF; DNA: TGTGCCAGCAGCTTAGGAATTTATCAGCCCCAGCATTTT
J: TRBJ2-3; V: TRBV15; size: many; D: TRBD1; CDR3: CATSRGRGQGFTDTQYF; DNA: TGTGCCACCAGCAGAGGGCGGGGACAGGGGTTCACAGATACGCAGTATTTT
J: TRBJ2-1; V: TRBV18; size: NA; D: TRBD2; CDR3: CASSPGLAGGIDEQFF; DNA: TGTGCCAGCTCACCCGGGCTAGCGGGAGGCATCGATGAGCAGTTCTTC
J: TRBJ2-7; V: TRBV6-1; size: few; D: TRBD1; CDR3: CASSLNSGQGGYEQYF; DNA: TGTGCCAGCAGCTTAAATTCGGGACAGGGGGGCTACGAGCAGTACTTC
J: TRBJ1-4; V: TRBV7-9; size: few; D: NA; CDR3: CASSLYPEEKLFF; DNA: TGTGCCAGCAGCTTATATCCGGAGGAAAAACTGTTTTTT
J: TRBJ2-7; V: TRBV20-1; size: few; D: NA; CDR3: CSARDGIHEQYF; DNA: TGCAGTGCTAGAGATGGGATCCACGAGCAGTACTTC
J: TRBJ2-3; V: TRBV5-1; size: NA; D: TRBD2; CDR3: CASSLAGTSSDTQYF; DNA: TGCGCCAGCAGCTTGGCGGGGACTAGCTCAGATACGCAGTATTTT
J: TRBJ1-2; V: TRBV5-1; size: few; D: TRBD1; CDR3: CASSLRQGASFGYTF; DNA: TGCGCCAGCAGCCTACGACAGGGGGCGAGCTTTGGCTACACCTTC
J: TRBJ1-3; V: TRBV20-1; size: many; D: NA; CDR3: CSARDAGTSGNTIYF; DNA: TGCAGTGCTAGAGATGCAGGAACCTCTGGAAACACCATATATTTT
J: TRBJ1-4; V: TRBV12-3/TRBV12-4; size: NA; D: NA; CDR3: CASSFNGQFGEKLFF; DNA: TGTGCCAGCAGTTTTAACGGACAGTTTGGAGAAAAACTGTTTTTT
J: TRBJ1-5; V: TRBV12-3/TRBV12-4; size: NA; D: NA; CDR3: CASSLEGMRRLPQHF; DNA: TGTGCCAGCAGTTTAGAGGGTATGAGGCGACTGCCCCAGCATTTT
J: TRBJ2-2; V: TRBV6-4; size: many; D: NA; CDR3: CASSDSGENGELFF; DNA: TGTGCCAGCAGTGACTCGGGGGAAAACGGGGAGCTGTTTTTT
J: TRBJ1-5; V: TRBV6-2/TRBV6-3; size: NA; D: NA; CDR3: CASTSPAAGTNQPQHF; DNA: TGTGCCAGCACCTCCCCGGCCGCCGGGACCAATCAGCCCCAGCATTTT
J: TRBJ1-2; V: TRBV20-1; size: few; D: TRBD1; CDR3: CSARPGGAFVLGYTF; DNA: TGCAGTGCTAGGCCAGGGGGCGCTTTCGTACTCGGCTACACCTTC
J: TRBJ2-5; V: TRBV20-1; size: NA; D: TRBD1; CDR3: CSARARGQLETQYF; DNA: TGCAGTGCTAGGGCCAGGGGGCAGCTGGAGACCCAGTACTTC
J: TRBJ2-1; V: TRBV20-1; size: few; D: NA; CDR3: CSARPDTLGYNEQFF; DNA: TGCAGTGCTAGGCCGGACACCTTGGGATACAATGAGCAGTTCTTC
J: TRBJ2-7; V: TRBV19; size: few; D: NA; CDR3: CASNSRGGGSEQYF; DNA: TGTGCCAGTAACTCGCGAGGGGGGGGATCCGAGCAGTACTTC
J: TRBJ1-2; V: TRBV2; size: NA; D: NA; CDR3: CASSEFRVDYGYTF; DNA: TGTGCCAGCAGTGAATTTAGGGTTGACTATGGCTACACCTTC
J: TRBJ2-5; V: TRBV7-9; size: many; D: TRBD1; CDR3: CASSSTGDRRVVQYF; DNA: TGTGCCAGCAGCTCAACCGGGGACAGGCGCGTAGTCCAGTACTTC
J: TRBJ1-5; V: TRBV20-1; size: many; D: NA; CDR3: CSASAQGINQPQHF; DNA: TGCAGTGCTAGCGCGCAGGGGATCAATCAGCCCCAGCATTTT
J: TRBJ1-5; V: TRBV6-1; size: few; D: NA; CDR3: CASSEDGDSNQPQHF; DNA: TGTGCCAGCAGTGAAGATGGGGACAGCAATCAGCCCCAGCATTTT
J: TRBJ2-5; V: TRBV2; size: once; D: TRBD1; CDR3: CASSGDRGNGQETQYF; DNA: TGTGCCAGCAGTGGGGACAGGGGGAATGGCCAAGAGACCCAGTACTTC
J: TRBJ1-5; V: TRBV15; size: NA; D: NA; CDR3: CATSTGLFNQPQHF; DNA: TGTGCCACCAGCACCGGACTTTTTAATCAGCCCCAGCATTTT
J: TRBJ2-7; V: TRBV6-5; size: few; D: NA; CDR3: CASSSGSGGKQYF; DNA: TGTGCCAGCAGTTCAGGGTCCGGCGGAAAGCAGTACTTC
J: TRBJ1-1; V: TRBV6-1; size: NA; D: NA; CDR3: CASMEARGAFF; DNA: TGTGCCAGCATGGAGGCTCGGGGAGCTTTCTTT
J: TRBJ2-5; V: TRBV30; size: many; D: NA; CDR3: CAWDRRKGETQYF; DNA: TGTGCCTGGGACAGGAGAAAAGGAGAGACCCAGTACTTC
J: TRBJ1-1; V: TRBV20-1; size: few; D: NA; CDR3: CSVGPQGQAFF; DNA: TGCAGTGTAGGACCACAGGGTCAAGCTTTCTTT
J: TRBJ1-2; V: TRBV29-1; size: many; D: TRBD1; CDR3: CSVEEGGGGYGYTF; DNA: TGCAGCGTTGAAGAAGGAGGGGGCGGCTATGGCTACACCTTC
J: TRBJ2-1; V: TRBV28; size: NA; D: NA; CDR3: CASKDNEQFF; DNA: TGTGCCAGCAAGGACAATGAGCAGTTCTTC
J: TRBJ2-2; V: TRBV6-5; size: few; D: NA; CDR3: CASSRRSGELFF; DNA: TGTGCCAGCAGTCGCCGTTCCGGGGAGCTGTTTTTT
J: TRBJ2-1; V: TRBV12-5; size: few; D: NA; CDR3: CASGLGLTNEQFF; DNA: TGTGCTAGTGGTTTGGGACTGACCAATGAGCAGTTCTTC
J: TRBJ1-2; V: TRBV7-9; size: NA; D: TRBD1; CDR3: CASSFTGTDGYTF; DNA: TGTGCCAGCAGCTTTACCGGGACAGATGGCTACACCTTC
J: TRBJ1-1; V: TRBV7-2; size: NA; D: TRBD1; CDR3: CASARGWNTEAFF; DNA: TGTGCCAGCGCCAGGGGGTGGAACACTGAAGCTTTCTTT
J: TRBJ2-2; V: TRBV9; size: NA; D: TRBD2; CDR3: CASSGRLAGPNTGELFF; DNA: TGTGCCAGCAGCGGAAGACTAGCGGGGCCCAACACCGGGGAGCTGTTTTTT
J: TRBJ1-2; V: TRBV19; size: few; D: NA; CDR3: CASSIAGTQINYGYTF; DNA: TGTGCCAGTAGTATAGCCGGGACACAAATCAACTATGGCTACACCTTC
J: TRBJ1-1; V: TRBV18; size: many; D: TRBD1; CDR3: CASSGAGTGGFEAFF; DNA: TGTGCCAGCTCAGGAGCCGGGACAGGGGGCTTTGAAGCTTTCTTT
J: TRBJ2-2; V: TRBV14; size: NA; D: NA; CDR3: CASSPLDRNGELFF; DNA: TGTGCCAGCAGCCCATTAGACAGGAACGGGGAGCTGTTTTTT
J: TRBJ2-5; V: TRBV7-3; size: once; D: NA; CDR3: CASSQMGTSQETQYF; DNA: TGTGCCAGCAGCCAAATGGGCACTTCCCAAGAGACCCAGTACTTC
J: TRBJ2-1; V: TRBV20-1; size: few; D: NA; CDR3: CSARVGPHEQFF; DNA: TGCAGTGCTAGAGTCGGGCCCCATGAGCAGTTCTTC